This is a list of T cell receptor beta chains from one sample in a study of CD8+ T cells in alopecia areata. Generated by immunoSEQ multiplex PCR, the TCRdb table keeps only in-frame clones and is missing some. The data contain about 200,000 clones, under 70% of them seen just once; the ten biggest clones take up more than 3.5%. Source: CD4+ T cells sorted from blood, taken at week 4, from a patient treated with tofacitinib. The source of these receptors is a human donor with alopecia areata. CDR3s include the opening cysteine and the closing phenylalanine or tryptophan. Each record gives: D gene, clone size, J gene, V gene, CDR3 DNA, CDR3 protein. D genes are given only for firm matches. Size is stated for part of the rows, as once, few or many counts, or as a class when the clone is expanded.

. . TRBJ2-7 TRBV5-4 TGTGCCAGCAGTCCGGACCGATTCCCCTACGAGCAGTACTTC CASSPDRFPYEQYF
. once TRBJ1-1 TRBV15 TGTGCCACCAGCAGTAAGGGGGGCACTGAAGCTTTCTTT CATSSKGGTEAFF
. . TRBJ2-7 TRBV6-5 TGTGCCAGCAGTTATCGGGACCGACCTGCCTACGAGCAGTACTTC CASSYRDRPAYEQYF
TRBD1 . TRBJ1-2 TRBV7-2 TGTGCCAGCAGCTCTGGACAGGGGCAAGGCTACACCTTC CASSSGQGQGYTF
. . TRBJ2-7 TRBV6-1 TGTGCCAGCAGTGTGGCGGGCGGAAGCGGCTCTTACGAGCAGTACTTC CASSVAGGSGSYEQYF
. . TRBJ1-2 TRBV2 TGTGCCAGCAACACGGCAGGGGAGGGGATGAAAGGCTACACCTTC CASNTAGEGMKGYTF
. . TRBJ2-6 TRBV18 TGTGCCAGCTCACCATCCCTCAGCTACTCTGGGGCCAACGTCCTGACTTTC CASSPSLSYSGANVLTF
TRBD1 . TRBJ2-2 TRBV6-6 TGTGCCGTAAGGACAGGGAGGATTTTGACCGGGGAGCTGTTTTTT CAVRTGRILTGELFF
. . TRBJ2-7 TRBV23-1 TGCGCCAGCACCCAACAAGGACGGGTCGAGCAGTACTTC CASTQQGRVEQYF
. . TRBJ2-5 TRBV11-3 TGTGCCAGCAGCTTAGCGAGGACAACCCAAGAGACCCAGTACTTC CASSLARTTQETQYF
TRBD2 . TRBJ2-5 TRBV18 TGTGCCAGCTCACCGAATGCGGGACTAGCGGTCCAAGAGACCCAGTACTTC CASSPNAGLAVQETQYF
. . TRBJ2-3 TRBV29-1 TGCAGCGGCTCGGGGCTTGAGGCCCGGAACGCAGATACGCAGTATTTT CSGSGLEARNADTQYF
TRBD1 . TRBJ2-1 TRBV11-2 TGTGCCAGCAGCCTAGGGACAGGGGGACTGGATGAGCAGTTCTTC CASSLGTGGLDEQFF
. few TRBJ2-5 TRBV4-3 TGCGCCAGCAGCCAAGATTCCAGAGGGAGCGGATACCAAACCCAGTACTTC CASSQDSRGSGYQTQYF
. . TRBJ2-6 TRBV19 TGTGCCAGCTCCCAGCCCTCTGGGGCCAACGTCCTGACTTTC CASSQPSGANVLTF
. . TRBJ1-4 TRBV29-1 TGCAGCGCCAACATAGGGGGGGAAAAACTGTTTTTT CSANIGGEKLFF
TRBD2 . TRBJ2-3 TRBV29-1 TGCAGCGTTGGACTAGCGGGGAAAACAGATACGCAGTATTTT CSVGLAGKTDTQYF
TRBD1 few TRBJ2-5 TRBV18 TGTGCCAGCTCACCTGGGACAGAGGAGACCCAGTACTTC CASSPGTEETQYF
. . TRBJ1-5 TRBV19 TGTGCCAGTAGTAGGGGGCAGGGACAGCCCCAGCATTTT CASSRGQGQPQHF
. . TRBJ1-6 TRBV7-2 TGTGCCAGCAGCGCGCACGGGACACGAAGCTCCTATAATTCACCCCTCCACTTT CASSAHGTRSSYNSPLHF
. . TRBJ1-2 TRBV20-1 TGCAGTGCTAGGAGGGAAAATGGCTACACCTTC CSARRENGYTF
. . TRBJ2-7 TRBV29-1 TGCAGCGTTTTCGGAGAGGGGAGGACCTACGAGCAGTACTTC CSVFGEGRTYEQYF
TRBD2 once TRBJ2-7 TRBV7-2 TGTGCCAGCAGACCACTCTGGACTAGCGGGGGTTACGAGCAGTACTTC CASRPLWTSGGYEQYF
. . TRBJ1-5 TRBV6-1 TGTGCCCTAGTGGTTCAGCCCCAGCATTTT CALVVQPQHF
. . TRBJ2-2 TRBV5-1 TGCGCCAGCAGCTTTACACAGAACACCGGGGAGCTGTTTTTT CASSFTQNTGELFF
. few TRBJ2-1 TRBV29-1 TGCAGCGTCAACCCAGCCGGGACCCACTACTACAATGAGCAGTTCTTC CSVNPAGTHYYNEQFF
. . TRBJ2-3 TRBV5-4 TGTGCCAGCAGCTCGGGGGGCCATAGCACAGATACGCAGTATTTT CASSSGGHSTDTQYF
TRBD2 few TRBJ2-3 TRBV5-6 TGTGCCAGCAGCTGGACTAGCGGGGGGGCCCTTGGCACAGATACGCAGTATTTT CASSWTSGGALGTDTQYF
. few TRBJ1-2 TRBV18 TGTGCCAGCTCACCTGATAACAGTAAAGGGTATGGCTACACCTTC CASSPDNSKGYGYTF
TRBD1 . TRBJ1-5 TRBV18 TGTGCCAGCTCACTCAACGGACAGGGGGAAGGGGAGCCCCAGCATTTT CASSLNGQGEGEPQHF
TRBD2 once TRBJ2-7 TRBV29-1 TGCAGCGTTGGGACTAGCGGGGCCTACGAGCAGTACTTC CSVGTSGAYEQYF
TRBD1 . TRBJ1-4 TRBV29-1 TGCAGCGCCCGGGGACAGGGAAACGAAAAACTGTTTTTT CSARGQGNEKLFF
. . TRBJ2-6 TRBV10-3 TGTGCCATCAGTGAGTCCGGCTCGCACAGCGGGGCCAACGTCCTGACTTTC CAISESGSHSGANVLTF
. . TRBJ1-1 TRBV12-5 TGTGCTAGTGGTTTGGCTTCCAAGGCTGAAGCTTTCTTT CASGLASKAEAFF
. few TRBJ1-1 TRBV29-1 TGCAGCGTTGGGCGAATGAACACTGAAGCTTTCTTT CSVGRMNTEAFF
. . TRBJ2-5 TRBV6-6 TGTGCCAGCAGTTCCTCAGACAGGCACCGATCGGAGACCCAGTACTTC CASSSSDRHRSETQYF
. . TRBJ1-2 TRBV29-1 TGCAGCGTGAGGACCCAAAACTATGGCTACACCTTC CSVRTQNYGYTF
TRBD1 . TRBJ1-1 TRBV2 TGTGCCAGCAGCCCGGGACAGGTGAACACTGAAGCTTTCTTT CASSPGQVNTEAFF
. few TRBJ1-4 TRBV29-1 TGCAGCGTTCAGGGGTTATCGTGGGAAAAACTGTTTTTT CSVQGLSWEKLFF
TRBD1 . TRBJ2-7 TRBV6-5 TGTGCCAGCAGGTCCGGGACAGTGAGCTACGAGCAGTACTTC CASRSGTVSYEQYF
. once TRBJ1-2 TRBV30 TGTGCCTGGAGTTATCGCGCACGAACAGGGTTCTACACCTTC CAWSYRARTGFYTF
. once TRBJ1-2 TRBV4-1 TGCGCCAGCAGCCAAGAGGCTGCAGCTAACTATGGCTACACCTTC CASSQEAAANYGYTF
. . TRBJ2-6 TRBV27 TGTGCCAGCAGTTTACGGAGCTCTGGGGCCAACGTCCTGACTTTC CASSLRSSGANVLTF
. . TRBJ2-3 TRBV27 TGTGCCAGCAGTTCTGTTGGGGGCGGAAGCACAGATACGCAGTATTTT CASSSVGGGSTDTQYF
. . TRBJ2-7 TRBV15 TGTGCCACCAGCAGAAGCCGGGGACCAGAGGTCCACGAGCAGTACTTC CATSRSRGPEVHEQYF
. . TRBJ2-3 TRBV5-1 TGCGCCAGCAGCTTGGACAGCCATAGCACAGATACGCAGTATTTT CASSLDSHSTDTQYF
. . TRBJ2-2 TRBV29-1 TGCAGCGCGGCGGGATTCCACACCGGGGAGCTGTTTTTT CSAAGFHTGELFF
. . TRBJ2-3 TRBV5-1 TGCGCCAGCAGCGAGGGACTTGGAATCACAGATACGCAGTATTTT CASSEGLGITDTQYF
TRBD2 . TRBJ2-3 TRBV2 TGTGCCAGCAGTGAAGCTATTGGCGGGGGGATCACAGATACGCAGTATTTT CASSEAIGGGITDTQYF
. . TRBJ2-2 TRBV2 TGTGCCAGCAAATCGCATTACGTAGCCGGGGAGCTGTTTTTT CASKSHYVAGELFF
. few TRBJ1-1 TRBV30 TGTGCCTGGAGTGTACTCGGCAGGAACACTGAAGCTTTCTTT CAWSVLGRNTEAFF
. . TRBJ2-3 TRBV5-1 TGCGCCAGCAGCTTGACGGCCGAACTCACAGATACGCAGTATTTT CASSLTAELTDTQYF
TRBD2 few TRBJ2-1 TRBV7-2 TGTGCCAGCAGGAGTGCGGGGGGTTACAATGAGCAGTTCTTC CASRSAGGYNEQFF
. . TRBJ1-1 TRBV4-1 TGCGCCAGCAGCCAAGGCAGATTGATGAACACTGAAGCTTTCTTT CASSQGRLMNTEAFF
. . TRBJ1-2 TRBV30 TGTGCCTGGAGCGTGGACAGCTCGGGCGGCTATGGCTACACCTTC CAWSVDSSGGYGYTF
. . TRBJ1-2 TRBV7-2 TGTGCCAGCAGCTTAGCGACAGTTAGCTATGGCTACACCTTC CASSLATVSYGYTF
. . TRBJ2-2 TRBV20-1 TGCAGTGCCAGAGACACCGGGGAGCTGTTTTTT CSARDTGELFF
. . TRBJ2-4 TRBV10-3 TGTGCCATCGCCCGGGAGCCCACTGCGGCCAAAAACATTCAGTACTTC CAIAREPTAAKNIQYF
. . TRBJ1-3 TRBV29-1 TGCAGCGTCGGCACCCGGGAAAAGGGAAACACCATATATTTT CSVGTREKGNTIYF
. . TRBJ2-7 TRBV9 TGTGCCAGCAGCCGAACCCCGAAAGACGAGCAGTACTTC CASSRTPKDEQYF